These 22 T cell receptor delta chains share one sample of origin, sequenced in a study of gamma-delta chains in newborns, infants, children. TCRdb fed the reads to CATT. The table has about 2,300 delta-chain clones, approximately 7% seen once. Sequencing was done on a sample of blood. The receptors originated from a child who was a newborn, infant or young child, either healthy, febrile or measles-vaccinated (not recorded which).

This clone is labeled as large. Other DNA variants within this sample encode the same CDR3. V is TRDV2 and J is TRDJ3; D unresolved. Deletions cut 3 bases from V and 0 bases from J, with 14 bases between. The CDR3 contains 18 residues. From germline, CDR1 is GEAIGNYY and CDR2 EKD. For the CDR3, the DNA is TGTGCCTGTGACTCGATAATCCCGAGCTCCTGGGACACCCGACAGATGTTTTTC. Its translation: CACDSIIPSSWDTRQMFF.

This clone was seen a few times. This may come from a read error, since a much larger clone is one base off. The V call is TRDV2, the J call TRDJ3, with a weak D call TRDD3 (5 bases). The CDR3 sequence is 21 residues long. In germline, CDR1 is GEAIGNYY, CDR2 EKD. Trimming took 2 bases from V and 0 from J, leaving 22 bases between them. The CDR3 DNA is TGTGCCTGTGACAGAGTGGGACTGGAGATCTCCTTCTCCTGGGACACCCGACAGATGTTTTTC. It encodes CACDRVGLEISFSWDTRQMFF.

This clone was detected only a few times. The protein that TCRdb holds for this DNA derives from a much larger clone and differs from the translated DNA at residue 10, which likely indicates a read error; the protein shown here is translated from the DNA. The chain has TRDV2 and TRDJ3; 9 positions agree with TRDD3. The germline CDR1 and CDR2 sequences are GEAIGNYY and EKD. The CDR3 loop spans 18 amino acids. V gave up 3 bases and J gave up 2 bases; unmatched junction bases: 7. This CDR3 is CACDVLGDSPWDTRQMFF. The CDR3 DNA sequence: TGTGCCTGTGACGTACTGGGGGACAGCCCCTGGGACACCCGACAGATGTTTTTC.

Points on this clone: A much larger clone differs by one base, so this may be a read error. In the same sample, other DNA sequences code for this CDR3. The chain uses TRDV2 and TRDJ3; tentatively, D is TRDD3 (6 bases). The CDR3 length is 19 residues. Germline-derived CDR1 and CDR2 are GEAIGNYY and EKD. The CDR3 is CACDTVGGPSSWDTRQMFF. CDR3 in DNA: TGTGCCTGTGACACGGTGGGGGGGCCGAGCTCCTGGGACACCCGACAAATGTTTTTC.

The sample holds a few counts of this clone. This sequence is one base from a far larger clone and is likely a read error. This sample includes further DNA sequences coding for the same CDR3. The chain joins TRDV2 to TRDJ1; 10 nucleotides match TRDD3. The germline CDR1 and CDR2 sequences are GEAIGNYY and EKD. J was trimmed by 3 bases and V by 7 bases; bases with no gene match: 16. CDR3 length: 17 amino acids. CDR3 DNA: TGTGCCTGCGACTCACGTACTGGGGGATGCTTATCCGATAAACTCATCTTT. It is translated as CACDSRTGGCLSDKLIF.

This clone was detected a few times. A far bigger clonotype differs at one base, so this is likely a read error. The rearrangement uses TRDV1 and TRDJ1, with 10 nucleotides matching TRDD3. This CDR3 comprises 21 residues. Trimming took 2 bases from V and 0 from J; bases not matched to a gene: 18. The germline CDR1 and CDR2 sequences are TSWWSYY and QGS. CDR3 in amino acids: CALGEIWGSPLGDSHTDKLIF. The CDR3 DNA is TGTGCTCTTGGGGAAATATGGGGTTCCCCACTGGGGGATTCGCACACCGATAAACTCATCTTT.

With respect to this clone: The protein TCRdb lists belongs to a much larger clone and differs from this DNA's translation at residue 4, which points to a read error; the protein shown is made from the DNA. The chain combines TRDV2 with TRDJ3, with 8 nucleotides matching TRDD3. Germline V gives CDR1 GEAIGNYY, CDR2 EKD. V was clipped by 5 bases and J by 0 bases; unmatched bases: 14. The CDR3 consists of 20 residues. CDR3 protein: CACGGLLGGFSSWDTRQMFF. The CDR3 DNA reads as TGTGCCTGTGGCGGCCTCCTTGGGGGATTCAGCTCCTGGGACACCCGACAGATGTTTTTC.

This clone was counted only a few times. With a far larger clone one base away, a read error is the likely cause. This same CDR3 is encoded by further DNA sequences in the sample. V and J are TRDV2 and TRDJ3; D not resolved. Per germline, CDR1 GEAIGNYY and CDR2 EKD. CDR3 length: 17 residues. The CDR3 spells CACDTVQSSWDTRQMFF. The CDR3 DNA reads TGTGCCTGCGACACCGTACAGAGCTCCTGGGACACCCGACAGATGTTTTTC.

This clone is judged medium-sized (0.01 to 0.1%). The chain is built from TRDV1 and TRDJ1, with TRDD2 matching 7 bases. CDR1 is TSWWSYY and CDR2 is QGS in the germline V gene. J gave up 9 bases and V 4 bases, and 14 bases lay outside the gene matches. The CDR3 has 15 residues. For the CDR3, the DNA is TGTGCTCTTGGGGTATCTTCCTATAGATCGGTGGAACTCATCTTT. This sequence encodes CALGVSSYRSVELIF.

This clone was seen only a few times. A far larger clone is only one base removed, so a read error is likely. The sample has other DNA sequences that encode this CDR3 too. The V call is TRDV2, the J call TRDJ2; 9 positions agree with TRDD3. Germline loops: CDR1 GEAIGNYY, CDR2 EKD. Losses at the gene ends were 3 bases for V and 2 bases for J; bases not matched to a gene: 3. The length of the CDR3 is 15 residues. The CDR3 nucleotides are TGTGCCTGTGACCTACTGGGGGACTTGACAGCACAACTCTTCTTT. This encodes CACDLLGDLTAQLFF.

This clone is classed as large. The sample contains more than one DNA sequence encoding this CDR3. The chain couples TRDV2 to TRDJ3; TRDD3 matches at 9 bases. Germline V lookup: CDR1 GEAIGNYY, CDR2 EKD. J lost 0 bases, V lost 2 bases, and 7 bases had no gene match. CDR3 size: 19 residues. CDR3 sequence: CACDNVLGEHSWDTRQMFF. CDR3 DNA: TGTGCCTGTGACAACGTACTGGGGGAGCACTCCTGGGACACCCGACAGATGTTTTTC.

By share of the sample, this clone is large (0.1 to 1%). Other DNA sequences in the same sample also yield this CDR3. V and J are TRDV1 and TRDJ2; TRDD3 agrees at 10 bases. Germline CDR1 TSWWSYY, CDR2 QGS. J gave up 8 bases and V 1 base, and 34 bases lay outside the gene matches. The CDR3 runs 25 residues. The CDR3 sequence: CALGEPLPFRLLGDLVVVFPAQLFF. The CDR3 region has the DNA TGTGCTCTTGGGGAACCCCTCCCCTTCCGGCTACTGGGGGATTTGGTCGTCGTATTCCCCGCACAACTCTTCTTT.

A few counts support this clone. One base away lies a much larger clone, so this may be a sequencing read error. The rearrangement uses TRDV2 and TRDJ3; 7 bases align to TRDD3. From germline, CDR1 is GEAIGNYY and CDR2 EKD. This CDR3 is built from 19 residues. CDR3: CACEPLGAPSSWDARQMFF. CDR3 nucleotides: TGTGCCTGTGAGCCTCTGGGGGCCCCGAGCTCCTGGGACGCCCGACAGATGTTTTTC.

In its sample, this clone ranks as medium-sized. A much larger clone differs from this one at a single base, so this may be a read error. The V and J genes are TRDV2 and TRDJ3; 7 nucleotides align to TRDD3. The CDR3 sequence is 19 residues long. Per the germline V gene, CDR1 is GEAIGNYY and CDR2 is EKD. CDR3 residues: CACDTVSGDSSWGTRQMFF. CDR3 DNA: TGTGCCTGTGACACCGTATCCGGGGATAGCTCCTGGGGCACCCGACAGATGTTTTTC.

About this clone: This sequence is one base from a far larger clone and is likely a read error. Other nucleotide sequences in the sample specify the same CDR3. The chain employs TRDV2 and TRDJ3; tentative D call: TRDD3 (6 bases). V was shortened by 0 bases and J by 0 bases, with 20 bases between the two germline ends. The CDR3 length is 21 residues. Per the germline V gene, CDR1 is GEAIGNYY and CDR2 is EKD. The CDR3 region has the DNA TGTGCCTGTGACACCTTACTGGGAGATACTCGACGCTCCTGGGACACCCGACAGATGTTTTTC. Protein product: CACDTLLGDTRRSWDTRQMFF.

This clone showed up just a few times. The TCRdb protein, from a much larger clone, departs from this DNA's translation at residue 3, likely by read error; the protein shown derives from the DNA. In DNA, the CDR3 is TGTGCCCGTGACACCGTCGGGGATACGACCTGGGACACCCGACAGATGTTTTTC. It yields the protein CARDTVGDTTWDTRQMFF. The rearrangement uses TRDV2 and TRDJ3; 9 nucleotides match TRDD3. The CDR3 has 18 residues. Germline V gene sequence: CDR1 GEAIGNYY, CDR2 EKD.

The gene calls are TRDV2 and TRDJ3; possibly TRDD3 for D (5 bases). CDR3 size: 21 residues. Trimming removed 2 bases from V and 0 bases from J, with 22 bases in between. Germline assignment: CDR1 GEAIGNYY and CDR2 EKD. The CDR3 is CACDKVLEDTRSSWDTRQMFF. The CDR3 coding sequence is TGTGCCTGTGACAAAGTACTGGAGGACACACGTAGCTCCTGGGACACCCGACAGATGTTTTTC.

A remark on this clone: TCRdb pairs this DNA with a much larger clone's protein that differs at residue 17, likely a read error; the protein shown was translated from the DNA. The chain has TRDV2 and TRDJ3; TRDD3 aligns across 11 bases. The CDR3 runs 20 residues. Germline lookup yields CDR1 GEAIGNYY and CDR2 EKD. CDR3 loop: CACDKVLGDMSSWDTRKMFF. The CDR3, as DNA: TGTGCCTGTGACAAAGTACTGGGGGATATGAGCTCCTGGGACACCCGAAAGATGTTTTTC.

This clone was seen more than once but under ten times. This DNA translates differently at residue 7 from the TCRdb protein, which is that of a much larger clone; a read error is likely, and the protein shown is the DNA's own translation. J is TRDJ1 and V is TRDV1; 9 bases align to TRDD3. With V trimmed by 4 bases and J by 7 bases, 19 bases remained unmatched. Germline CDR1 reads TSWWSYY; CDR2 reads QGS. CDR3 length: 18 residues. The CDR3 spells CALGAHCLLLGDALKLIF. DNA of the CDR3: TGTGCTCTTGGGGCTCACTGCCTCTTACTGGGGGACGCGCTTAAACTCATCTTT.

This clone is labeled medium-sized. The rearrangement joins TRDV2 to TRDJ3, with TRDD3 matching over 8 bases. Germline values: CDR1 GEAIGNYY, CDR2 EKD. The CDR3 is 18 amino acids. Unmatched junction bases numbered 6, after V lost 3 bases and J lost 0 bases. In nucleotides, the CDR3 is TGTGCCTGTGACCAACTGGGGGCCCACTCCTGGGACACCCGACAGATGTTTTTC. It is translated as CACDQLGAHSWDTRQMFF.

Comment on this clone: The protein TCRdb gives is from a much larger clone and does not agree with this DNA's translation at residue 5, likely a read error; the protein shown here comes from the DNA. Different DNA sequences within this sample yield the same CDR3. This chain joins TRDV2 and TRDJ3, with TRDD3 matching 9 bases. Germline V lookup: CDR1 GEAIGNYY, CDR2 EKD. The CDR3 extends over 17 amino acids. Trimming cost V 3 bases and J 2 bases; bases outside gene matches: 4. CDR3 amino acids: CACDAVGDTWDTRQMFF. CDR3 nucleotides: TGTGCCTGTGACGCCGTGGGGGATACCTGGGACACCCGACAGATGTTTTTC.

This clone has only a few counts. TCRdb pairs this DNA with a much larger clone's protein that differs at residue 15, likely a read error; the protein shown was translated from the DNA. The rearrangement joins TRDV2 to TRDJ3; 13 bases fit TRDD3. The CDR3 totals 18 residues. Germline CDR1 and CDR2: GEAIGNYY and EKD. For the CDR3, the DNA is TGTGCCTGTGACCCCGTACTGGGGGATACGGGGACTGGCCGAAAGATGTTTTTC. Translating gives CACDPVLGDTGTGRKMFF.